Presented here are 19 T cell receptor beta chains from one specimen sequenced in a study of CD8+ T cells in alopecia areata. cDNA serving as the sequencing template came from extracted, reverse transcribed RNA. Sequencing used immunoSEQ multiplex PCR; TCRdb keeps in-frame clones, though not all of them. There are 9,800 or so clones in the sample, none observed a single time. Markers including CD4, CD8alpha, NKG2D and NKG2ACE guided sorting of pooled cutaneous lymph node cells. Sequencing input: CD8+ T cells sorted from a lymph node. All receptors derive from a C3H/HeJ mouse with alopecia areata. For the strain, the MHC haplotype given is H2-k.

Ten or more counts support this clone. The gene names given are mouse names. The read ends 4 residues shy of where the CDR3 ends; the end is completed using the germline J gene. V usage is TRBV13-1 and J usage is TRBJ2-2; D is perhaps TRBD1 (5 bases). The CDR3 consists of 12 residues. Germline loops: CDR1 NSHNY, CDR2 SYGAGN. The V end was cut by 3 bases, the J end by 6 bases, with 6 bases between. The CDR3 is CASSGTSGQLYF. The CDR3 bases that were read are TGTGCCAGCAGTGGGACATCCGGG.

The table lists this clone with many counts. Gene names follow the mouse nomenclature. Incomplete CDR3 DNA: TGTGCTAGCAGTCCGGGACAGGGGAACACA. Its protein is CASSPGQGNT. The complete CDR3 reads CASSPGQGNTEVFF. This chain uses TRBV29 with TRBJ1-1; TRBD1 matches at 9 bases. The observed sequence ends 4 residues before the CDR3 terminus, with the missing tail filled in from the germline J gene. Germline V gene lookup returns CDR1 MSHET and CDR2 SYDVDS. This CDR3 region has 14 residues. V lost 5 bases and J lost 1; bases outside the gene matches: 2.

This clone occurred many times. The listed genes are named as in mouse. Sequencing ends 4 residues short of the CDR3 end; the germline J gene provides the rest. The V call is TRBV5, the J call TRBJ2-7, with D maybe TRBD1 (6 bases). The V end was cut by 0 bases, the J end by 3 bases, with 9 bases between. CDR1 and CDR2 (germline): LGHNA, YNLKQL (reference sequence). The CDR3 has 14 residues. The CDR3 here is CASSQEWDNYEQYF. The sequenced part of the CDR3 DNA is TGTGCCAGCAGCCAAGAATGGGACAACTAT.

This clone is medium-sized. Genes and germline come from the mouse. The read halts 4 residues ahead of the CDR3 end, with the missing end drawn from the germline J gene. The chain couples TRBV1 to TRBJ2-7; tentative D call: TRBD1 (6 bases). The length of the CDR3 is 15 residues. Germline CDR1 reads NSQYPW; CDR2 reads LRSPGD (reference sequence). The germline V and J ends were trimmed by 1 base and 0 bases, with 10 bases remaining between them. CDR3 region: CTCSAAHRASYEQYF. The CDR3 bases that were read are TGCACCTGCAGTGCAGCTCACAGGGCCTCCTAT.

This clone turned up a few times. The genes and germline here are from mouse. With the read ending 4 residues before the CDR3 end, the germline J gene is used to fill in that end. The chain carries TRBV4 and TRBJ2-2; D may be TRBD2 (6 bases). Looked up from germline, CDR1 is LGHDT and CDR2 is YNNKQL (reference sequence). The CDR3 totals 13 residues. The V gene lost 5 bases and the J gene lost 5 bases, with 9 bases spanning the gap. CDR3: CASSPGGTGQLYF. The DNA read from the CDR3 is TGTGCCAGCAGCCCCGGGGGGACCGGG.

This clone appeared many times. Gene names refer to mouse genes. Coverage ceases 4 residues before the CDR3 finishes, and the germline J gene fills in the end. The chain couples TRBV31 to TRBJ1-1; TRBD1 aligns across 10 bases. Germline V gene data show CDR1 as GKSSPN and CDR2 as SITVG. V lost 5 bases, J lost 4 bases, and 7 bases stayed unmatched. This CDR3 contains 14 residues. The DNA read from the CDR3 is TGTGCCTGGGGTACCGGGACAGGGGTCACA. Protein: CAWGTGTGVT. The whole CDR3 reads CAWGTGTGVTEVFF.

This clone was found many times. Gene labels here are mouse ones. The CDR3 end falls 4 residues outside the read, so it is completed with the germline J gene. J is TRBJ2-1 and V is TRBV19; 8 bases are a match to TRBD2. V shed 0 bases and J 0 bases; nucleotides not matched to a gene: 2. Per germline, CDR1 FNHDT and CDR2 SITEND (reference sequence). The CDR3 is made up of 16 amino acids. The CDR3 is CASSIDTGGNYAEQFF. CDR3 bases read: TGTGCCAGCAGTATAGATACTGGGGGTAACTATGCT.

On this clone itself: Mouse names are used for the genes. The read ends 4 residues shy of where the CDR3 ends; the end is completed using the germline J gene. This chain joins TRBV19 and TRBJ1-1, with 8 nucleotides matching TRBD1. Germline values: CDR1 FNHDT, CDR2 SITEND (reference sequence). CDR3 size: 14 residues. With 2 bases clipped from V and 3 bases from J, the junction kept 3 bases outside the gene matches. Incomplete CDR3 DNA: TGTGCCAGCAGTATGGAGGACAGGGACACA. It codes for CASSMEDRDT. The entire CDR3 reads CASSMEDRDTEVFF.

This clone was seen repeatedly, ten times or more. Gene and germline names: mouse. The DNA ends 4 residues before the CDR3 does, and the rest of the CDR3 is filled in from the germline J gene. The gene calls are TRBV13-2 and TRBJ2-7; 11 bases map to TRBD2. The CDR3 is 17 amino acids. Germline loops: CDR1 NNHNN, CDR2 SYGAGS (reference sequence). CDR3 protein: CASGDLPGLGAEYEQYF. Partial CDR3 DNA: TGTGCCAGCGGTGATCTCCCGGGACTGGGGGCGGAGTAT.

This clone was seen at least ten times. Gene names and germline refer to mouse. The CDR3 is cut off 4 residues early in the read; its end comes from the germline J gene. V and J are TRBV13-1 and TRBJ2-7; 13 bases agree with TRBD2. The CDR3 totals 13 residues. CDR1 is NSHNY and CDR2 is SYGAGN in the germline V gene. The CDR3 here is CASRDWGGDEQYF. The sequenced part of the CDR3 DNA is TGTGCCAGCAGGGACTGGGGGGGCGAT.

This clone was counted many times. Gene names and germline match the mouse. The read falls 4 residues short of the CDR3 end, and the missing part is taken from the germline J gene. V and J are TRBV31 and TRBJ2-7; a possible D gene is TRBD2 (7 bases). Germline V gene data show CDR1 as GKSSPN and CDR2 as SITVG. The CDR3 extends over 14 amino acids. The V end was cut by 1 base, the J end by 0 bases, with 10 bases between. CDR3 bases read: TGTGCCTGGAGTCCGGGGGGCAGCTCCTAT. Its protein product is CAWSPGGSSY. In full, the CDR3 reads CAWSPGGSSYEQYF.

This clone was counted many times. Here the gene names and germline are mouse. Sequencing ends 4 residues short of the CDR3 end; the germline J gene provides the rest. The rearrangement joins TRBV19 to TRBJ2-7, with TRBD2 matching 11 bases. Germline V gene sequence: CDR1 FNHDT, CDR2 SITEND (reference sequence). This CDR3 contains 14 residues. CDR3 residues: CASSLGDWGYEQYF. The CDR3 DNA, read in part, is TGTGCCAGCAGCCTGGGGGACTGGGGGTAT.

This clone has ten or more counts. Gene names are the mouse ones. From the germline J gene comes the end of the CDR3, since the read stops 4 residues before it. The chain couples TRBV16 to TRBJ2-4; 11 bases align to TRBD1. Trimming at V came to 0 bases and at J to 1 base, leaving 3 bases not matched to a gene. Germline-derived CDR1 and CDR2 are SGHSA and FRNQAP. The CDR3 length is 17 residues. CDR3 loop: CASSLEGTGGGQNTLYF. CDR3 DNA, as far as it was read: TGTGCAAGCAGCTTAGAAGGGACAGGGGGGGGTCAAAAC.

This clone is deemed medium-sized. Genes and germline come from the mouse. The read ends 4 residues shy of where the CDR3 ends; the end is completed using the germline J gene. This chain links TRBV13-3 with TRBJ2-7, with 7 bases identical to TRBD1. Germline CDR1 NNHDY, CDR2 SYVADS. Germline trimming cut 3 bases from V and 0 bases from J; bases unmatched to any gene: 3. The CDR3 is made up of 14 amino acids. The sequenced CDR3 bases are TGTGCCAGCAGTGGGGGACAGAGCTCCTAT. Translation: CASSGGQSSY. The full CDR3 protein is CASSGGQSSYEQYF.

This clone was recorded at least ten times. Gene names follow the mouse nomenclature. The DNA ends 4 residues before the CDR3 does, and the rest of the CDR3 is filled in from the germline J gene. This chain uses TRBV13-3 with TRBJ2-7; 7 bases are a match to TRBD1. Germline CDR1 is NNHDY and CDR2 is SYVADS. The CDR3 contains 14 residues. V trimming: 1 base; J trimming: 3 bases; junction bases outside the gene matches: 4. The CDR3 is CASSDRAGGYEQYF. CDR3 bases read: TGTGCCAGCAGTGATAGGGCAGGGGGCTAT.

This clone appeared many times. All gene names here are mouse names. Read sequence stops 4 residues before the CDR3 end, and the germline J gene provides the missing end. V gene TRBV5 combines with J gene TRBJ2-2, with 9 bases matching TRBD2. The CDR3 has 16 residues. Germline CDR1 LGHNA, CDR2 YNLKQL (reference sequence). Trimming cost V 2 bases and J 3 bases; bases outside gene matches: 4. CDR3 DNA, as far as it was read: TGTGCCAGCAGCCAAATGGGGGGGCGGGACACCGGG. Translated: CASSQMGGRDTG. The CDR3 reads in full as CASSQMGGRDTGQLYF.

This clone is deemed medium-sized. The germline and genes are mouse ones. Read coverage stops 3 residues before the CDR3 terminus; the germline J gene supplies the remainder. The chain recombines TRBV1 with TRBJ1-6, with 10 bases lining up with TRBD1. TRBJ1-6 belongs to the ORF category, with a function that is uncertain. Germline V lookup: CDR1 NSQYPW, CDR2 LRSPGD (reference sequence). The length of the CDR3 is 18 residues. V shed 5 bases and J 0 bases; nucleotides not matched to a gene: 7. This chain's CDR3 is CTCSPGQGPFSYNSPLYF. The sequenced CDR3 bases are TGCACCTGCAGTCCGGGACAGGGGCCGTTTTCCTATAATTCGCCC.

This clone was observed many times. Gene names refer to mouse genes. The CDR3 DNA, read in part, is TGTGCCAGCAGTGGGGGGGTAAACTCC. It is translated as CASSGGVNS. The entire CDR3 sequence reads CASSGGVNSDYTF. The J gene is TRBJ1-2, the V gene TRBV13-1; D is perhaps TRBD1 (5 bases). The CDR3 end is not reached by the read, which stops 4 residues before it; the germline J gene fills it in. Per germline, CDR1 NSHNY and CDR2 SYGAGN. With 3 bases removed from V and 1 base from J, the gap between germline ends came to 7 bases. CDR3 length: 13 residues.

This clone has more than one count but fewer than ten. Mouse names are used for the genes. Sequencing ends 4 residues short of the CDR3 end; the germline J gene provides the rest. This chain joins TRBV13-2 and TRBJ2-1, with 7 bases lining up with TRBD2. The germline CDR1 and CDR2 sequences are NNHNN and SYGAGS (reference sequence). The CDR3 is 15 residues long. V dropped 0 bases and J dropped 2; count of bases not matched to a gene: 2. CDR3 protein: CASGDGDWDYAEQFF. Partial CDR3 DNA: TGTGCCAGCGGTGATGGAGACTGGGACTATGCT.